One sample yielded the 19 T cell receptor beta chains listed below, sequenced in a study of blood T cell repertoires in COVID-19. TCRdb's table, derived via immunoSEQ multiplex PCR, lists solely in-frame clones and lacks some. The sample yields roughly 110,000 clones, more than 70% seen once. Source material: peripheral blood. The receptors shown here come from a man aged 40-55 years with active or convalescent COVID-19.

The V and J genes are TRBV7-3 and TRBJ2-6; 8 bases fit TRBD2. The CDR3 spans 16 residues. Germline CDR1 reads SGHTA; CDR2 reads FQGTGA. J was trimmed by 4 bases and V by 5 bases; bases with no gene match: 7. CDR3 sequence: CASSPGWTSGANVLTF. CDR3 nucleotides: TGTGCCAGCAGCCCCGGGTGGACTAGCGGGGCCAACGTCCTGACTTTC.

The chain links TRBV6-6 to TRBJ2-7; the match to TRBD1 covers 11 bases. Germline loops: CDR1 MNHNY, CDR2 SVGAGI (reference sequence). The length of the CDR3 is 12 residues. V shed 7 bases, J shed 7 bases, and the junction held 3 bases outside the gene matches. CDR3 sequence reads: CASTGTGGEQYF. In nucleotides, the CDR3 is TGTGCCAGCACCGGGACAGGGGGGGAGCAGTACTTC.

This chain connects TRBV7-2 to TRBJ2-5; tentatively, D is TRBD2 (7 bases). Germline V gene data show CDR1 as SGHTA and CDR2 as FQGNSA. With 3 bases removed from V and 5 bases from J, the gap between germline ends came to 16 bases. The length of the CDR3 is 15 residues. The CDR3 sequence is CASSFVAGGQETQYF. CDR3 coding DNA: TGTGCCAGCAGCTTTGTAGCCGGGGGGCAGGAGACCCAGTACTTC.

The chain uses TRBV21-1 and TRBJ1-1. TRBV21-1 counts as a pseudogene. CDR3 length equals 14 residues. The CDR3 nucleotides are TGTGCCAGCAGCATAAACCCGACGGGGACTGAAGCTTTCTTT. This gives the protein CASSINPTGTEAFF.

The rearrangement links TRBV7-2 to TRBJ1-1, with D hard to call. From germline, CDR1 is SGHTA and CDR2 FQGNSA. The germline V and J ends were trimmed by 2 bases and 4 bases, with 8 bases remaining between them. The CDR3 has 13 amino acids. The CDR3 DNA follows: TGTGCCAGCAGCTTAACCCGAGGCACTGAAGCTTTCTTT. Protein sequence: CASSLTRGTEAFF.

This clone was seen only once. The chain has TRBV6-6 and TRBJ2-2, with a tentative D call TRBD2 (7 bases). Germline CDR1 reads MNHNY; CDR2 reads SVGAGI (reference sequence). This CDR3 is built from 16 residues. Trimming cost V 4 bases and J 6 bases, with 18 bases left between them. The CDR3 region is CASSSLSGRGAGELFF. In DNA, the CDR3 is TGTGCCAGCAGTTCGCTCTCAGGGAGGGGGGCCGGGGAGCTGTTTTTT.

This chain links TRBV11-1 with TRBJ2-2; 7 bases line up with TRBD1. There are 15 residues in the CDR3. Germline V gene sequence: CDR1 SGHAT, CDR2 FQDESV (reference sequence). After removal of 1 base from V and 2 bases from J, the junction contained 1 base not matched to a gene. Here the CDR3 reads CASSLGTGNTGELFF. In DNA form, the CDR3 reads TGTGCCAGCAGCTTAGGGACAGGCAACACCGGGGAGCTGTTTTTT.

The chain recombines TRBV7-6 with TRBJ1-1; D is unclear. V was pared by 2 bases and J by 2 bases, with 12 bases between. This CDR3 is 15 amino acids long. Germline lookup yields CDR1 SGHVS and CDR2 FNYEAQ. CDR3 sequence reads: CASSLIPVTNTEAFF. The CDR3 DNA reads TGTGCCAGCAGCTTAATACCGGTAACTAACACTGAAGCTTTCTTT.

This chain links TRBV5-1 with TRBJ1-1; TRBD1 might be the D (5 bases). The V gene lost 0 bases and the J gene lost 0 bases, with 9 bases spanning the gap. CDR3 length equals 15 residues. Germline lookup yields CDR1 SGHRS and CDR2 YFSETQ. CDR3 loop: CASSLVAGLNTEAFF. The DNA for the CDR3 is TGCGCCAGCAGCTTGGTGGCAGGGTTGAACACTGAAGCTTTCTTT.

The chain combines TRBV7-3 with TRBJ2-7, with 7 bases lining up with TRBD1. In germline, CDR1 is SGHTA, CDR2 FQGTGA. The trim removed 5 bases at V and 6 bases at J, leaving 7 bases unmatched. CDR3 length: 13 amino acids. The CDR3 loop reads CASSTDRVGEQYF. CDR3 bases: TGTGCCAGCAGCACAGACAGGGTAGGCGAGCAGTACTTC.

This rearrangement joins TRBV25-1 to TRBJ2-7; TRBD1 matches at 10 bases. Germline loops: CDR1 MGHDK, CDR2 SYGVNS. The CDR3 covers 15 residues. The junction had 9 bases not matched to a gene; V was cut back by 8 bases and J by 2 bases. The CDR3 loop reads CASPSRDRGAYEQYF. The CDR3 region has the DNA TGTGCCAGCCCGAGTCGGGACAGGGGCGCCTACGAGCAGTACTTC.

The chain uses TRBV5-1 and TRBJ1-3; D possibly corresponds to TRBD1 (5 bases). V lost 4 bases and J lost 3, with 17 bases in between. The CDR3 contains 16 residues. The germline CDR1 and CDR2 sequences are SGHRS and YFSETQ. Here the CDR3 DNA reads TGCGCCAGCAGCCTTGTCGGGGGGACCTTTGGAAACACCATATATTTT. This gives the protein CASSLVGGTFGNTIYF.

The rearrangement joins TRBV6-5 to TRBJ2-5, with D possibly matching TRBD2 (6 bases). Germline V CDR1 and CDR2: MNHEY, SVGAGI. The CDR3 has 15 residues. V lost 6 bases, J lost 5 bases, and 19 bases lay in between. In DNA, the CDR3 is TGTGCCAGCAGAACCCTTGGGGGGAGGAGCGAGACCCAGTACTTC. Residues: CASRTLGGRSETQYF.

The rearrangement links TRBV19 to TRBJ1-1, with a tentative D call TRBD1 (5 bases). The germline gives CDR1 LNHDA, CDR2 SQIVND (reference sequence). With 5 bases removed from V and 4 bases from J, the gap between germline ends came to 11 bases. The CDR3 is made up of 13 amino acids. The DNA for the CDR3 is TGTGCCAGTAGTTTACAGGAGACCACTGAAGCTTTCTTT. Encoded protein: CASSLQETTEAFF. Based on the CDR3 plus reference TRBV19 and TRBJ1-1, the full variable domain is DGGITQSPKYLFRKEGQNVTLSCEQNLNHDAMYWYRQDPGQGLRLIYYSQIVNDFQKGDIAEGYSVSREKKESFPLTVTSAQKNPTAFYLCASSLQETTEAFFGQGTRLTVV.

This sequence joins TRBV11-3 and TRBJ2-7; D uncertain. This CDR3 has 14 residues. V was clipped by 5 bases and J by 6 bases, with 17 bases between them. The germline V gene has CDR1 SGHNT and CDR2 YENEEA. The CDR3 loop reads CASSPPGMGSEQYF. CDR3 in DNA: TGTGCCAGCAGCCCACCGGGTATGGGTAGCGAGCAGTACTTC.

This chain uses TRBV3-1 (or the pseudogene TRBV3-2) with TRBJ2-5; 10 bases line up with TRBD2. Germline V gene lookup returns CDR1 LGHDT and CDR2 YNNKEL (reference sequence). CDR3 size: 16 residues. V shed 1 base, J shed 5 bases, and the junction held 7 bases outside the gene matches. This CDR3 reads CASSQGGLAGVETQYF. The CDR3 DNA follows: TGTGCCAGCAGCCAAGGGGGTCTAGCGGGAGTGGAGACCCAGTACTTC.

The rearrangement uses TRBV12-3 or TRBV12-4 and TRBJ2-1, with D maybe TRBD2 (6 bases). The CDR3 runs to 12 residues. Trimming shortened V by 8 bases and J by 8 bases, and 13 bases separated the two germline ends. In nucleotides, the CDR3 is TGTGCCAGCGGACATAGCGGCTATGAGCAGTTCTTC. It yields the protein CASGHSGYEQFF.

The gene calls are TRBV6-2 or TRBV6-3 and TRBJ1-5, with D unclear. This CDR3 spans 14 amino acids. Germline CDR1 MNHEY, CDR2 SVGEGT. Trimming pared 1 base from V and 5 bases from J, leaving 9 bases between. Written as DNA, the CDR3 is TGTGCCAGCAGTTACTTATACGGGGATCAGCCCCAGCATTTT. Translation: CASSYLYGDQPQHF.

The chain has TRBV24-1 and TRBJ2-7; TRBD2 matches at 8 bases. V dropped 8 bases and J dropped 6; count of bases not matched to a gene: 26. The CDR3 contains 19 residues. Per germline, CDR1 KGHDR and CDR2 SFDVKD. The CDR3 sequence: CATTERSQKPGTRVGEQYF. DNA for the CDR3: TGTGCCACCACGGAACGGTCCCAAAAGCCCGGGACTAGGGTAGGCGAGCAGTACTTC.